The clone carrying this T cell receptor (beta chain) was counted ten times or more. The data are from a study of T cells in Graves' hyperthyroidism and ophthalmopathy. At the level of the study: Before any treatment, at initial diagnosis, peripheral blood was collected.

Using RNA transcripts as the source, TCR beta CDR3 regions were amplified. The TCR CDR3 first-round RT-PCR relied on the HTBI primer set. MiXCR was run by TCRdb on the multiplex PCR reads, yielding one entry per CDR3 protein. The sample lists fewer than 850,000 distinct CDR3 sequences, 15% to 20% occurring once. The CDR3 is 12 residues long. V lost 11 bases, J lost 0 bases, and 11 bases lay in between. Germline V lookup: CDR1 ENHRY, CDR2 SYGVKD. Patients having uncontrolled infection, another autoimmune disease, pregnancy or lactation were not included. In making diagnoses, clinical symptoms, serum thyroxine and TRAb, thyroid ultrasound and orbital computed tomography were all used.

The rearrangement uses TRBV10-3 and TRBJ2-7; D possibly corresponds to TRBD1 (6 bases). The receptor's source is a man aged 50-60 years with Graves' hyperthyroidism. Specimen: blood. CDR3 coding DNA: TGTGCCCATGGACAGAACTCCTACGAGCAGTACTTC. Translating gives CAHGQNSYEQYF.